This entry describes one TCR beta chain. Sequencing used immunoSEQ multiplex PCR; TCRdb keeps in-frame clones, though not all of them. In the table there are 140,000 to 150,000 clones, 85% to 90% of which are singletons. This sample is part of a study of blood T cell repertoires in COVID-19. The wider study: Donors in the United States, Italy and Spain gave samples during acute or convalescent COVID-19.

The CDR3 length is 19 residues. Input material: peripheral blood. V and J are TRBV21-1 and TRBJ2-3; the table names TRBD1, a call not compared with the DNA. TRBV21-1 is termed a pseudogene. The TCR originated in a man aged 55-75 years with active or convalescent COVID-19. The chain's CDR3 is CASSILTGLLVQGTDTQYF. The DNA of the CDR3 is TGTGCCAGCAGCATCCTTACAGGGTTACTGGTCCAGGGCACAGATACGCAGTATTTT.